Reported below is one TCR beta chain. The table came from immunoSEQ multiplex PCR; TCRdb's copy has only in-frame clones and leaves some out. The sample yields approximately 300,000 clones, 87% seen once. This sample is part of a study of blood T cell repertoires in COVID-19. Study-wide background: The United States, Italy and Spain provided the acute and convalescent COVID-19 samples.

Germline V gene sequence: CDR1 LGHNT, CDR2 FRNRAP. The CDR3 consists of 17 residues. The V gene lost 7 bases and the J gene lost 2 bases, with 23 bases spanning the gap. Input material: PBMCs or T cells enriched from blood (not recorded which). The receptor comes from a woman in her 30s who had recovered from COVID-19. This sequence joins TRBV12-5 and TRBJ1-2, with D perhaps matching TRBD1 (6 bases). The CDR3 protein is CASATGRGQGINYGYTF. The CDR3 DNA is TGTGCTAGTGCCACGGGCAGGGGTCAGGGAATAAACTATGGCTACACCTTC.